A single sample is the source of the 28 T cell receptor beta chains below, sequenced in a study of Ad26.COV2.S vaccination and SARS-CoV-2 variants. The treatment is: around 19 received Ad26.COV2.S at low or high dose, single or two shots; roughly 5 received placebo; per-sample allocation not given. Collection of samples fell on day 63 after the first vaccine or placebo injection. Some clones are missing from TCRdb's copy, which holds only in-frame ones; the method was immunoSEQ multiplex PCR. The sample has approximately 400,000 clones; 83% are singletons. The material sequenced was peripheral blood, taken in a trial of Ad26.COV2.S vaccine versus placebo. The receptors come from a person aged 18-60 years who received the Ad26.COV2.S COVID-19 vaccine or a placebo.

This clone came up once. The chain combines TRBV2 with TRBJ1-3; 7 nucleotides match TRBD1. Per the germline V gene, CDR1 is SNHLY and CDR2 is FYNNEI. Trimming removed 6 bases from V and 5 bases from J; junction bases left unmatched: 10. CDR3 length: 15 amino acids. In DNA, the CDR3 is TGTGCCAGCAGGAGGGGGCCGGCGGCCCGAAACACCATATATTTT. Translation: CASRRGPAARNTIYF.

The J gene is TRBJ2-5, the V gene TRBV19, with 9 bases that match TRBD2. The germline gives CDR1 LNHDA, CDR2 SQIVND (reference sequence). Trimming took 5 bases from V and 7 from J; bases not matched to a gene: 5. CDR3 length equals 13 residues. The CDR3 DNA reads TGTGCCAGTAGTTTCGAGCGGGAGGCGACCCAGTACTTC. Protein product: CASSFEREATQYF. Full variable domain (rest looked up from reference TRBV19 and TRBJ2-5): DGGITQSPKYLFRKEGQNVTLSCEQNLNHDAMYWYRQDPGQGLRLIYYSQIVNDFQKGDIAEGYSVSREKKESFPLTVTSAQKNPTAFYLCASSFEREATQYFGPGTRLLVL.

The chain couples TRBV28 to TRBJ2-3; possibly TRBD2 for D (5 bases). The CDR3 spans 14 residues. Germline V gene sequence: CDR1 MDHEN, CDR2 SYDVKM. V lost 3 bases, J lost 2 bases, and 9 bases lay in between. DNA for the CDR3: TGTGCCAGCAGTTTTAGCGCAAACACAGATACGCAGTATTTT. Protein product: CASSFSANTDTQYF.

CDR3 sequence (DNA): TGTGCCAGTAGTCTCCAGACAGCTTATGGCTACACCTTC. It codes for CASSLQTAYGYTF. This chain joins TRBV19 and TRBJ1-2; a possible D gene is TRBD1 (5 bases). V was shortened by 5 bases and J by 5 bases, with 12 bases between the two germline ends. This CDR3 is built from 13 residues. Germline V CDR1 and CDR2: LNHDA, SQIVND (reference sequence). Complete variable domain (other parts from reference TRBV19 and TRBJ1-2): DGGITQSPKYLFRKEGQNVTLSCEQNLNHDAMYWYRQDPGQGLRLIYYSQIVNDFQKGDIAEGYSVSREKKESFPLTVTSAQKNPTAFYLCASSLQTAYGYTFGSGTRLTVV.

The gene calls are TRBV28 and TRBJ2-7, with 10 bases matching TRBD2. The CDR3 length is 14 residues. The germline V gene encodes CDR1 MDHEN and CDR2 SYDVKM. Unmatched junction bases numbered 8, after V lost 6 bases and J lost 6 bases. The CDR3 spells CASRSGGVNFEQYF. CDR3 nucleotides: TGTGCCAGCAGGAGCGGGGGGGTAAATTTCGAGCAGTACTTC.

The chain couples TRBV7-6 to TRBJ2-1; TRBD2 agrees at 7 bases. Germline CDR1 SGHVS, CDR2 FNYEAQ. The CDR3 length is 16 residues. The V and J ends lost 0 bases and 6 bases, in that order; junction bases with no gene match: 8. The CDR3 loop is CASSLAGGLEFNEQFF. The CDR3 nucleotides read TGTGCCAGCAGCTTAGCCGGTGGACTAGAATTCAATGAGCAGTTCTTC.

This clone is medium-sized within its sample. The chain uses TRBV2 and TRBJ2-1; 14 bases align to TRBD2. Per germline, CDR1 SNHLY and CDR2 FYNNEI. CDR3 size: 17 residues. After removal of 5 bases from V and 0 bases from J, the junction contained 3 bases not matched to a gene. The CDR3 spells CASSPGTSGSSYNEQFF. CDR3 DNA: TGTGCCAGCAGTCCCGGGACTAGCGGGAGCTCCTACAATGAGCAGTTCTTC.

The chain joins TRBV19 to TRBJ1-3; D remains ambiguous. CDR3 length: 15 amino acids. CDR1 LNHDA and CDR2 SQIVND come from the germline V gene (reference sequence). V was clipped by 11 bases and J by 0 bases, with 17 bases between them. The CDR3: CASIIDGSSGNTIYF. Written as DNA, the CDR3 is TGTGCCTCAATAATTGACGGGAGCTCTGGAAACACCATATATTTT.

The chain joins TRBV12-3 or TRBV12-4 to TRBJ1-2; D is perhaps TRBD1 (5 bases). Between the trimmed V and J ends, which lost 3 bases and 4 bases, there was a span of 9 bases. The CDR3 loop spans 13 amino acids. The CDR3 reads CASSFSGIYGYTF. The DNA for the CDR3 is TGTGCCAGCAGTTTTTCAGGGATCTATGGCTACACCTTC.

CDR3 sequence reads: CASSFLTGGGANVLTF. The CDR3, as DNA: TGCGCCAGCAGCTTTTTGACCGGTGGAGGGGCCAACGTCCTGACTTTC. The chain recombines TRBV5-1 with TRBJ2-6; unclear D gene. The CDR3 consists of 16 residues. CDR1 and CDR2 (germline): SGHRS, YFSETQ. V lost 2 bases and J lost 4, with 13 bases in between. Filled out from reference TRBV5-1 and TRBJ2-6, the complete variable domain reads KAGVTQTPRYLIKTRGQQVTLSCSPISGHRSVSWYQQTPGQGLQFLFEYFSETQRNKGNFPGRFSGRQFSNSRSEMNVSTLELGDSALYLCASSFLTGGGANVLTFGAGSRLTVL.

This clone was observed a handful of times. V and J are TRBV5-6 and TRBJ2-7, with D tentatively TRBD1 or TRBD2 (5 bases each). The CDR3 is made up of 13 amino acids. V was pared by 2 bases and J by 3 bases, with 9 bases between. Germline values: CDR1 SGHDT, CDR2 YYEEEE. CDR3 region: CASSFRDRYEQYF. CDR3 DNA sequence: TGTGCCAGCAGCTTCCGGGACCGCTACGAGCAGTACTTC.

The chain is built from TRBV27 and TRBJ2-1, with a possible D match to TRBD2 (6 bases). Germline CDR1 reads MNHEY; CDR2 reads SMNVEV (reference sequence). This CDR3 spans 14 amino acids. V dropped 3 bases and J dropped 5 bases, with 11 bases sitting between them. The CDR3 loop reads CASSLLAADNEQFF. The DNA for the CDR3 is TGTGCCAGCAGTTTGTTAGCGGCTGACAATGAGCAGTTCTTC.

The chain carries TRBV6-1 and TRBJ1-2; perhaps TRBD1 as D (6 bases). CDR3 length: 13 residues. The V and J ends lost 3 bases and 7 bases respectively, with 12 bases between them. Per germline, CDR1 MNHNS and CDR2 SASEGT. The CDR3 nucleotides read TGTGCCAGCAGTGACCAGGGGCGAAGTGGCTACACCTTC. Its protein is CASSDQGRSGYTF.

The rearrangement uses TRBV6-2 or TRBV6-3 and TRBJ1-1; D not certain. The V gene lost 6 bases and the J gene lost 5 bases, with 7 bases spanning the gap. Germline V gives CDR1 MNHEY, CDR2 SVGEGT. CDR3 length: 11 amino acids. The CDR3 bases are TGTGCCAGCAGCCACCGGACTGAAGCTTTCTTT. Its protein product is CASSHRTEAFF.

The CDR3 DNA is TGCAGCGTTGAAGGGAGGATGGGCGAAGAGACCCAGTACTTC. It specifies CSVEGRMGEETQYF. The gene calls are TRBV29-1 and TRBJ2-5; D possibly corresponds to TRBD2 (5 bases). This CDR3 has 14 amino acids. Germline V gene data show CDR1 as SQVTM and CDR2 as ANQGSEA. V lost 1 base and J 3 bases, leaving 12 bases between the germline ends.

The count of this clone is one. The junction shows a germline mismatch at one end, possibly a read error. The V call is TRBV4-2, the J call TRBJ2-2; D call uncertain. This CDR3 is built from 14 residues. The germline V gene encodes CDR1 LGHNA and CDR2 YNFKEQ. The CDR3 DNA follows: TGTGCCAGCAGCATTACGGGCCAGACCGAGGAGCTGTTTTTT. As protein: CASSITGQTEELFF.

V is TRBV2 and J is TRBJ2-3; 8 nucleotides agree with TRBD1. The CDR3 contains 17 residues. With V trimmed by 6 bases and J by 1 base, 12 bases remained unmatched. In germline, CDR1 is SNHLY, CDR2 FYNNEI. The DNA for the CDR3 is TGTGCCAGCAGCGATATATCCGGGACAGGCGGCACAGATACGCAGTATTTT. Residues: CASSDISGTGGTDTQYF.

This clone appeared once. The V gene is TRBV4-1, the J gene TRBJ2-2; D possibly corresponds to TRBD1 (7 bases). The V and J ends lost 0 bases and 5 bases respectively, with 16 bases between them. The CDR3 is made up of 17 amino acids. Germline CDR1 and CDR2: MGHRA and YSYEKL. The CDR3 region is CASSQEEGAAKTGELFF. The CDR3 DNA is TGCGCCAGCAGCCAAGAGGAGGGGGCCGCTAAAACCGGGGAGCTGTTTTTT.

This clone was found a few times. The gene calls are TRBV29-1 and TRBJ1-5; no definite D call. Trimming left V 3 bases short and J 0 bases short, with 12 bases between. The CDR3 contains 15 residues. The germline V gene has CDR1 SQVTM and CDR2 ANQGSEA. The CDR3 loop reads CSVEHPDLSNQPQHF. For the CDR3, the DNA is TGCAGCGTTGAGCACCCGGACCTTAGCAATCAGCCCCAGCATTTT.

The genes are TRBV10-3 and TRBJ2-7; possibly TRBD2 for D (5 bases). Germline V gene data show CDR1 as ENHRY and CDR2 as SYGVKD. Trimming pared 8 bases from V and 4 bases from J, leaving 15 bases between. The CDR3 loop spans 13 amino acids. CDR3 nucleotides: TGTGCCATCGGACGAGAGTCGGGGTACGAGCAGTACTTC. As protein: CAIGRESGYEQYF.

This chain joins TRBV7-3 and TRBJ2-2; D is unclear. Trimming pared 2 bases from V and 4 bases from J, leaving 5 bases between. The CDR3 loop spans 13 amino acids. Germline lookup yields CDR1 SGHTA and CDR2 FQGTGA. CDR3 nucleotide sequence: TGTGCCAGCAGCTTATACCGCACCGGGGAGCTGTTTTTT. This gives the protein CASSLYRTGELFF.

This rearrangement joins TRBV7-9 to TRBJ1-1; TRBD1 agrees at 9 bases. J lost 3 bases, V lost 5 bases, and 4 bases had no gene match. The CDR3 length is 14 residues. CDR1 SEHNR and CDR2 FQNEAQ come from the germline V gene (reference sequence). This CDR3 reads CASSARDRDTEAFF. For the CDR3, the DNA is TGTGCCAGCAGCGCTCGGGACAGGGACACTGAAGCTTTCTTT.

The CDR3 reads CASSLRQGTLETQYF. The CDR3 region has the DNA TGTGCCAGCAGCTTAAGACAGGGAACGTTGGAGACCCAGTACTTC. The V and J genes are TRBV5-6 and TRBJ2-5; 7 positions agree with TRBD1. CDR1 SGHDT and CDR2 YYEEEE come from the germline V gene. The CDR3 is 15 residues long. Trimming took 2 bases from V and 5 from J; bases not matched to a gene: 9.

This sequence joins TRBV7-9 and TRBJ2-5; 10 bases line up with TRBD2. The CDR3 covers 19 residues. J lost 2 bases, V lost 1 base, and 13 bases had no gene match. Germline V gene sequence: CDR1 SEHNR, CDR2 FQNEAQ (reference sequence). DNA of the CDR3: TGTGCCAGCAGCTTAGGGAATCTAGCGGGAGTCACCGTACAAGAGACCCAGTACTTC. Residues: CASSLGNLAGVTVQETQYF.

This clone showed up just once. This chain links TRBV3-1 (or the pseudogene TRBV3-2) with TRBJ2-5; D is undetermined. The V end was cut by 0 bases, the J end by 7 bases, with 15 bases between. Germline V gene sequence: CDR1 LGHDT, CDR2 YNNKEL (reference sequence). The CDR3 spans 15 residues. In DNA form, the CDR3 reads TGTGCCAGCAGCCAAGAAGAGTCGGCCGAGCGGACCCAGTACTTC. The encoded protein is CASSQEESAERTQYF.

The genes are TRBV14 and TRBJ2-6; no reliable D call. This CDR3 region has 13 residues. Looked up from germline, CDR1 is SGHDN and CDR2 is FVKESK. The ends were cut back, 5 bases at V and 0 bases at J, with 2 bases in the middle. CDR3 in DNA: TGTGCCAGCAGCTTCTCTGGGGCCAACGTCCTGACTTTC. It encodes CASSFSGANVLTF.

The chain uses TRBV29-1 and TRBJ2-3; TRBD2 aligns across 9 bases. Germline lookup yields CDR1 SQVTM and CDR2 ANQGSEA. This CDR3 comprises 14 residues. Germline trimming cut 6 bases from V and 7 bases from J; bases unmatched to any gene: 11. The chain's CDR3 is CSVAELAGWNTQYF. The CDR3 region has the DNA TGCAGCGTGGCGGAGCTAGCGGGGTGGAATACGCAGTATTTT.

This CDR3 is CASSLGQGNGKLFF. The CDR3 DNA is TGTGCCAGCAGCCTGGGACAGGGTAACGGAAAACTGTTTTTT. The chain uses TRBV7-9 and TRBJ1-4; 9 positions agree with TRBD1. Germline V gene sequence: CDR1 SEHNR, CDR2 FQNEAQ (reference sequence). Losses at the gene ends were 5 bases for V and 10 bases for J; bases not matched to a gene: 8. This CDR3 contains 14 residues.